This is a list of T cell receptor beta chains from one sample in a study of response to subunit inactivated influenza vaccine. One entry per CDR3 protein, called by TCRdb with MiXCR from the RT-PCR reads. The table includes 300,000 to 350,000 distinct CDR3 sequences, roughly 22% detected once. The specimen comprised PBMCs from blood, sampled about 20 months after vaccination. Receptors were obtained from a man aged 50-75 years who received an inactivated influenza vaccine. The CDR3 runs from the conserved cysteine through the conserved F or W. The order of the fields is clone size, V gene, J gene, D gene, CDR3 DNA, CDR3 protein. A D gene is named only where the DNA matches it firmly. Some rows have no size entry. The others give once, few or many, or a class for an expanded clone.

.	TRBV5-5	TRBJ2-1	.	TGTGCCAGCAGAGCGGCCGGGACAACCTACAATGAGCAGTTCTTC	CASRAAGTTYNEQFF
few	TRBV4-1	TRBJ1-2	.	TGCGCCAGCAGCCAAGATCTTAATGTCGGTGGAAATGGCTACACCTTC	CASSQDLNVGGNGYTF
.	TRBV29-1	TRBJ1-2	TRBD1	TGCAGCGTTCCGGGACAGGGGGACGCTAACTATGGCTACACCTTC	CSVPGQGDANYGYTF
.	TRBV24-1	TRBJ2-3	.	TGTGCCACCAGTGATTTAGGCAATCCGAACACAGATACGCAGTATTTT	CATSDLGNPNTDTQYF
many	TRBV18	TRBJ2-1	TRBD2	TGTGCCAGCTCACCACCCCTAGCGGGAATTGAGGATGAGCAGTTCTTC	CASSPPLAGIEDEQFF
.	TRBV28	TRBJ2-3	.	TGTGCCAGCAATTGGCGAGAAGATACGCAGTATTTT	CASNWREDTQYF
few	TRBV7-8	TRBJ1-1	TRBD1	TGTGCCAGCAGCTTAGACAGGGGAGACACTGAAGCTTTCTTT	CASSLDRGDTEAFF
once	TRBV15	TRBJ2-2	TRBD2	TGTGCCACCAGCAAAGGCGCGGGAGGCACCGGGGAGCTGTTTTTT	CATSKGAGGTGELFF
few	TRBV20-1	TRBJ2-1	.	TGCAGTGCTAGAGTCTCCGGGGGTTGGAGGGAGCAGTTCTTC	CSARVSGGWREQFF
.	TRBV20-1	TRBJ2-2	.	TGCAGTGCTAAACGACGGTCCACCGGGGAGCTGTTTTTT	CSAKRRSTGELFF
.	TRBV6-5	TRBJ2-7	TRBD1	TGTGCCACCCGGACAGGTCGCTACGAGCAGTACTTC	CATRTGRYEQYF
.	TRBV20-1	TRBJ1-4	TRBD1	TGCAGTGCTAGAGACCGGACAGGGGGAGTTGAAAAACTGTTTTTT	CSARDRTGGVEKLFF
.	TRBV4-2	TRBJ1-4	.	TGTGCCAGCAGCCAAGGCAGGGACCCGGAAAAACTGTTTTTT	CASSQGRDPEKLFF
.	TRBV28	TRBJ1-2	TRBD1	TGTGCCAGCAGTGGGACAGGGCGGTATGGCTACACCTTC	CASSGTGRYGYTF
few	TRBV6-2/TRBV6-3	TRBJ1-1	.	TGTGCCAGCAGTTACTCTCCCATTCGGTTTTCCGCGAACACTGAAGCTTTCTTT	CASSYSPIRFSANTEAFF
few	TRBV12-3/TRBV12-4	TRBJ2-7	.	TGTGCCAGCAGTTTAGCCCAGTGGTTCGAGCAGTACTTC	CASSLAQWFEQYF
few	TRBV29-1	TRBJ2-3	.	TGCAGCGTTGAAATTGATTTCCGTCGGACAGATACGCAGTATTTT	CSVEIDFRRTDTQYF
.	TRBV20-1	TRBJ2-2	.	TGCAGTGCTAGAGATCGAGGGTACAACACCGGGGAGCTGTTTTTT	CSARDRGYNTGELFF
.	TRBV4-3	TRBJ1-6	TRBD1	TGCGCCAGCAGCCTTCAAAGGGCACAGGGGGGCTCACCCCTCCAATTT	CASSLQRAQGGSPLQF
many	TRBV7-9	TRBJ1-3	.	TGTGCCAGCAGCTTAGGCCCTGGAAACACCATATATTTT	CASSLGPGNTIYF
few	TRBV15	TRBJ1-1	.	TGTGCCACCAGCAGAGCGCCCGAGGGGAAGACTGAAGCTTTCTTT	CATSRAPEGKTEAFF
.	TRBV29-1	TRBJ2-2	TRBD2	TGCAGCGTTAACTCGGGGGGGTTGGCCGGGGAGCTGTTTTTT	CSVNSGGLAGELFF
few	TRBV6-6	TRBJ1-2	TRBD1	TGTGCCAGCAGTTACAGGACAGGGGTAGGCTACACCTTC	CASSYRTGVGYTF
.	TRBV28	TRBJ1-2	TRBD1	TGTGCCAGCAGTTTTCCCCCCCGGACAGGGGCGGATGGCTACACCTTC	CASSFPPRTGADGYTF
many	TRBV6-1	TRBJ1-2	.	TGTGCCAGCACCGAGACCCGACCTCAGGGAAGGGGCTACACCTTC	CASTETRPQGRGYTF
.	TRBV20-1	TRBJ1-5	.	TGCAGTGCTAATGGGCAGCCAGGTCAGCCCCAGCATTTT	CSANGQPGQPQHF
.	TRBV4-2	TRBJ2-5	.	TGTGCCAGCAGCCAAGATCGGGGGAGGCAAGAGACCCAGTACTTC	CASSQDRGRQETQYF
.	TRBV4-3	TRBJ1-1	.	TGCGCCAGCAGCCAAGATACGGGGCGCAGATACATGAACACTGAAGCTTTCTTT	CASSQDTGRRYMNTEAFF
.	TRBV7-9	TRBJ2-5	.	TGTGCCAGCAGCTCCCCATCGGGGATCCAAGAGACCCAGTACTTC	CASSSPSGIQETQYF
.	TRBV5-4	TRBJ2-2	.	TGTGCCAGCAGCGGTACAAGGGGTGTGCACACCGGGGAGCTGTTTTTT	CASSGTRGVHTGELFF
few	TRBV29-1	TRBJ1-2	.	TGCAGCGTTGAACAGGGCGGTCTGGGCTATGGCTACACCTTC	CSVEQGGLGYGYTF
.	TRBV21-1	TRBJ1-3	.	TGTGCCAGCAGCAGCAGCGACCCGGTAGGAAACACCATATATTTT	CASSSSDPVGNTIYF
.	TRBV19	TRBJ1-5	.	TGTGCCAGTAGGGAAGGGACCCATCAGCCCCAGCATTTT	CASREGTHQPQHF
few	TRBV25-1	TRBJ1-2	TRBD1	TGTGCCAGCAGTGAAGGGACAGGGTCGGGTGGCTACACCTTC	CASSEGTGSGGYTF
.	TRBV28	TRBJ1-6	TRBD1	TGTGCCAGCAGGCGGGACAGTACCAATTCACCCCTCCACTTT	CASRRDSTNSPLHF
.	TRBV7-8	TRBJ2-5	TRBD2	TGTGCCAGCAGCCACCCTAGTTCTAAAACTAGCGGGAGGACGTCGACCCAGTACTTC	CASSHPSSKTSGRTSTQYF
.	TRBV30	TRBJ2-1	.	TGTGCCTGGAGTGTACAGTCTGTGCAGTTCTTC	CAWSVQSVQFF
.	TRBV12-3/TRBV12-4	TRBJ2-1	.	TGTGCCAGCAGTCGTCCCGGGACTGGAGGGAATGAGCAGTTCTTC	CASSRPGTGGNEQFF
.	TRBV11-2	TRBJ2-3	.	TGTGCCAGCAGCCCCGTCCGGCGGGGATCCACAGATACGCAGTATTTT	CASSPVRRGSTDTQYF